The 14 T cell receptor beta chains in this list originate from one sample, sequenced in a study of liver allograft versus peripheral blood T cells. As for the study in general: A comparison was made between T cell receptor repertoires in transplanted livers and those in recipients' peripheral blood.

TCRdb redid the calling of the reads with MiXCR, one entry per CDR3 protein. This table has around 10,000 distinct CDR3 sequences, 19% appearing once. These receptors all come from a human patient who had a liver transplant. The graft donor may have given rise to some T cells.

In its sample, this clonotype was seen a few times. Here the CDR3 reads CASRVEGRSPSTDTQYF. The CDR3 DNA reads TGTGCCAGCAGAGTAGAGGGACGGTCGCCTAGCACAGATACGCAGTATTTT. The chain employs TRBV7-9 and TRBJ2-3; D possibly matches TRBD1 or TRBD2 (5 bases each). This CDR3 has 17 residues. Trimming removed 6 bases from V and 0 bases from J, with 19 bases in between. The germline V gene has CDR1 SEHNR and CDR2 FQNEAQ (reference sequence). Full variable domain (rest looked up from reference TRBV7-9 and TRBJ2-3): DTGVSQNPRHKITKRGQNVTFRCDPISEHNRLYWYRQTLGQGPEFLTYFQNEAQLEKSRLLSDRFSAERPKGSFSTLEIQRTEQGDSAMYLCASRVEGRSPSTDTQYFGPGTRLTVL.

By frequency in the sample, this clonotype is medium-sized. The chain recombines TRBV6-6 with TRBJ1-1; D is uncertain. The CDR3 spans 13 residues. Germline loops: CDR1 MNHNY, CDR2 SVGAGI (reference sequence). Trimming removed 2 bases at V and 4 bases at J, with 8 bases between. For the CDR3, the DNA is TGTGCCAGCAGTTACGGTTGGGGCACTGAAGCTTTCTTT. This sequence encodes CASSYGWGTEAFF.

The CDR3 bases are TGCAGTGTATTCCTCCGGAGCGGAGGGACCGGGGATACGCAGTATTTT. Amino acid sequence: CSVFLRSGGTGDTQYF. V gene TRBV20-1 combines with J gene TRBJ2-3; maybe TRBD2 (6 bases). The CDR3 has 16 residues. CDR1 is DFQATT and CDR2 is SNEGSKA in the germline V gene (reference sequence). The ends were cut back, 7 bases at V and 6 bases at J, with 26 bases in the middle.

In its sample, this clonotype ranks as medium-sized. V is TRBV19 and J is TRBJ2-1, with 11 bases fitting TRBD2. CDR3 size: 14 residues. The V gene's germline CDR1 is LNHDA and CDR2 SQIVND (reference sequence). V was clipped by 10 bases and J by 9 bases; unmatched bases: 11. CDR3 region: CATKGLAAMGEQFF. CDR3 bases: TGTGCCACCAAGGGACTAGCGGCTATGGGTGAGCAGTTCTTC. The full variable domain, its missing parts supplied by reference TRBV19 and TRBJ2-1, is DGGITQSPKYLFRKEGQNVTLSCEQNLNHDAMYWYRQDPGQGLRLIYYSQIVNDFQKGDIAEGYSVSREKKESFPLTVTSAQKNPTAFYLCATKGLAAMGEQFFGPGTRLTVL.

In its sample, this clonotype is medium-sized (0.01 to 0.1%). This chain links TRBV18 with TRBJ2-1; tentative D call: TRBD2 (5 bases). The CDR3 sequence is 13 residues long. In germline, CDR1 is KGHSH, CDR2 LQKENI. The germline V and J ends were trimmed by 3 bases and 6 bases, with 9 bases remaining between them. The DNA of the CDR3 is TGTGCCAGCTCACCTCTAGAGGGCAATGAGCAGTTCTTC. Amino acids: CASSPLEGNEQFF.

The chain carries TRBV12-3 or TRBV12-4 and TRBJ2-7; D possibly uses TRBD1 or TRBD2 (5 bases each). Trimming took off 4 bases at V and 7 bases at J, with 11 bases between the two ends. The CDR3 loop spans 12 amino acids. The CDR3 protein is CASSSGPWEQYF. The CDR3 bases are TGTGCCAGCAGTTCGGGACCGTGGGAGCAGTACTTC.

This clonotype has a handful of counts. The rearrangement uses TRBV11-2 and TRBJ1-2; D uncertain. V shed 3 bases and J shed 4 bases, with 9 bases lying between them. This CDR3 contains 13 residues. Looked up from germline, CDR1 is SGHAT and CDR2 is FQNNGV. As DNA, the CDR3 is TGTGCCAGCAGCTTGGACGGCTCCTATGGCTACACCTTC. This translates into CASSLDGSYGYTF.

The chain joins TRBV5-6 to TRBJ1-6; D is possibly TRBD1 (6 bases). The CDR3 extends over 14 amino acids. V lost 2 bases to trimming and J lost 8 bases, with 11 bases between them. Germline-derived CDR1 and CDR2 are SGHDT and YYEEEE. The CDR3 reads CASSLRTEYSPLHF. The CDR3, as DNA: TGTGCCAGCAGCTTACGGACAGAGTATTCACCCCTCCACTTT.

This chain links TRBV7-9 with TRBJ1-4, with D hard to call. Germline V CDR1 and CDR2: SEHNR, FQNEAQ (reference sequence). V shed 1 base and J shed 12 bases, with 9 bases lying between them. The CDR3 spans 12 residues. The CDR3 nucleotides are TGTGCCAGCAGCTTAGATGGGAGAGAACTGTTTTTT. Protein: CASSLDGRELFF.

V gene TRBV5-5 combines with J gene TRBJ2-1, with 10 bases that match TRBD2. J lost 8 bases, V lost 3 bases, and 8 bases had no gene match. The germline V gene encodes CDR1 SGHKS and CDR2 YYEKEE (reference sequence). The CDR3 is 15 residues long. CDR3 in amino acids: CASSSIAGGRDEQFF. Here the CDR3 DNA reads TGTGCCAGCAGCTCCATAGCGGGGGGAAGGGATGAGCAGTTCTTC.

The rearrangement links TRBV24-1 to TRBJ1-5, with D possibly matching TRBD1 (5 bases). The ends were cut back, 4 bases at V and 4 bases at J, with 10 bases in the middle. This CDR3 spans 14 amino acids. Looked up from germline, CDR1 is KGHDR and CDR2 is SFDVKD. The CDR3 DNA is TGTGCCACCAGTGAACCGGGACCTAATCAGCCCCAGCATTTT. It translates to CATSEPGPNQPQHF.

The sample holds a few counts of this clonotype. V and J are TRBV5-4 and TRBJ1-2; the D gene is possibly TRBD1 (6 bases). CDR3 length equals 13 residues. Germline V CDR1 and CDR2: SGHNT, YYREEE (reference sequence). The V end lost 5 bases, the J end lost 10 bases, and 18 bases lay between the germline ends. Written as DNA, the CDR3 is TGTGCCAGCAGACCTGGGGGGCGGTACGCCTACACCTTC. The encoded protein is CASRPGGRYAYTF. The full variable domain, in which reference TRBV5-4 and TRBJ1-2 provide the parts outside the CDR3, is ETGVTQSPTHLIKTRGQQVTLRCSSQSGHNTVSWYQQALGQGPQFIFQYYREEENGRGNFPPRFSGLQFPNYSSELNVNALELDDSALYLCASRPGGRYAYTFGSGTRLTVV.

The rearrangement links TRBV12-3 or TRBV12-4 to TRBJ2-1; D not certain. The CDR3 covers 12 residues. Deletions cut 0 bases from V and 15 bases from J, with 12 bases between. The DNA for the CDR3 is TGTGCCAGCAGTTTAGCGCGGTCGTCGGTGTTCTTC. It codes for CASSLARSSVFF.

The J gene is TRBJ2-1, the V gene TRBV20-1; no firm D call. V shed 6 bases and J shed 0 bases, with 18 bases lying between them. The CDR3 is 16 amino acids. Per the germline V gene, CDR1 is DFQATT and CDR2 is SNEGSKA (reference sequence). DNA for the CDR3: TGCAGTGCCCTAGGTGCAGTGCTCGGCTCCTACAATGAGCAGTTCTTC. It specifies CSALGAVLGSYNEQFF.